The present TCR beta chain was sequenced within a study of shared clonotypes between healthy human individuals. At a deep level, the assay was run. Repertoires were generated with immunoSEQ multiplex PCR, while TCRdb's copy carries only in-frame clones and drops some. This repertoire shows over 800,000 clones, 92% found once; its top ten account for about 25%. The naive CD8 population came from CD45RO-negative cells selected for CCR7, without terminally differentiated effector memory CD45RA+ cells. Sequencing was carried out using naive CD8+ T cells sorted from blood. This sequence originates from a man aged 25 to 40 in good health.

CDR3 in amino acids: CASSQELGVYEQYF. In nucleotides, the CDR3 is TGTGCCAGCAGCCAAGAACTAGGAGTCTACGAGCAGTACTTC. The chain is built from TRBV14 and TRBJ2-7; maybe TRBD2 (5 bases). The CDR3 extends over 14 amino acids. CDR1 and CDR2 (germline): SGHDN, FVKESK. Trimming left V 0 bases short and J 3 bases short, with 9 bases between.